This T cell receptor (beta chain) was recorded in a study of cytomegalovirus exposure and HLA in healthy donors. Vbeta (60) and Jbeta (13) primers were used in the PCR. Only in-frame clones appear in the TCRdb table, and some are missing; sequencing was by immunoSEQ multiplex PCR. The data show around 190,000 clones, with about 83% seen just once and approximately 2.6% held by the top ten. Germline lookup yields CDR1 MNHEY and CDR2 SVGAGI. V gave up 5 bases and J gave up 4 bases; unmatched junction bases: 1. The CDR3 covers 13 residues. With regard to this clone: Other DNA sequences of this sample code for an identical CDR3.

This sequence originates from a female donor in good health and CMV-seronegative. Sequenced input: PBMCs. The chain combines TRBV6-5 with TRBJ1-2; 10 bases map to TRBD1. The CDR3: CASSRDRGYGYTF. Here the CDR3 DNA reads TGTGCCAGCAGTCGGGACAGGGGCTATGGCTACACCTTC.